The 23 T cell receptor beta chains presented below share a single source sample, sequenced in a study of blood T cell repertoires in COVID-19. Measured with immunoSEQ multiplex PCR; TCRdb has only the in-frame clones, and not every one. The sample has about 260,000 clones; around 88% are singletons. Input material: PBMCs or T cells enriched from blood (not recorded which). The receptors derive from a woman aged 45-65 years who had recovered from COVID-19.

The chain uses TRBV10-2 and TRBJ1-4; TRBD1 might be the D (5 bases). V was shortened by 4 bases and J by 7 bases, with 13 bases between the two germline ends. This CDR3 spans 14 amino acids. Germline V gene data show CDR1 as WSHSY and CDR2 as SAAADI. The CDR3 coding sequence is TGCGCCAGCAGTGGGGAGGGGCTGAGTGAAAAACTGTTTTTT. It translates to CASSGEGLSEKLFF.

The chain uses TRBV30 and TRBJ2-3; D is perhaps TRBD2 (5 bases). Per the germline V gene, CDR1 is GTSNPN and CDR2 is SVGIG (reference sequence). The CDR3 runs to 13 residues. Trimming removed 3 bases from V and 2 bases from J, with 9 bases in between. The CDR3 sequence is CAWSPDYTDTQYF. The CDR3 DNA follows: TGTGCCTGGAGCCCCGACTACACAGATACGCAGTATTTT.

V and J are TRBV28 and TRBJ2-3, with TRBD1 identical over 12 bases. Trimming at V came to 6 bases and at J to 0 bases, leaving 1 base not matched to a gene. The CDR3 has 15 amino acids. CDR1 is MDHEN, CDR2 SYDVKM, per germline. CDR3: CASRGQGASTDTQYF. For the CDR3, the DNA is TGTGCCAGCAGGGGACAGGGGGCCAGCACAGATACGCAGTATTTT. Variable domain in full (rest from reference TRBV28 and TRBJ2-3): DVKVTQSSRYLVKRTGEKVFLECVQDMDHENMFWYRQDPGLGLRLIYFSYDVKMKEKGDIPEGYSVSREKKERFSLILESASTNQTSMYLCASRGQGASTDTQYFGPGTRLTVL.

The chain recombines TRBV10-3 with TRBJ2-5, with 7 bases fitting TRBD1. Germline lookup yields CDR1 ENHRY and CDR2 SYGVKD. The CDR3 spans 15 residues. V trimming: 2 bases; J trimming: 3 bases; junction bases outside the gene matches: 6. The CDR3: CAISEAGTAKETQYF. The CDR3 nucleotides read TGTGCCATCAGTGAGGCCGGGACAGCTAAAGAGACCCAGTACTTC.

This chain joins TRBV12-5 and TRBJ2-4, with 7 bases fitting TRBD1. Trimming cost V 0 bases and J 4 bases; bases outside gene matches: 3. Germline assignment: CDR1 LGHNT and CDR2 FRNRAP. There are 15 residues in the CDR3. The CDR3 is CASGLVGTDKNIQYF. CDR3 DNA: TGTGCTAGTGGTTTGGTTGGGACAGATAAAAACATTCAGTACTTC. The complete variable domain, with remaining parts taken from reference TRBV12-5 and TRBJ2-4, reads DARVTQTPRHKVTEMGQEVTMRCQPILGHNTVFWYRQTMMQGLELLAYFRNRAPLDDSGMPKDRFSAEMPDATLATLKIQPSEPRDSAVYFCASGLVGTDKNIQYFGAGTRLSVL.

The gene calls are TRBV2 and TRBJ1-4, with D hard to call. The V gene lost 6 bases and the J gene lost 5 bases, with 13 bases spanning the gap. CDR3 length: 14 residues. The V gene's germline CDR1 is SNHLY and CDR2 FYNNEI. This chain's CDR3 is CASRVQWSNEKLFF. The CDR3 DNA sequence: TGTGCCAGCAGAGTTCAGTGGTCAAATGAAAAACTGTTTTTT.

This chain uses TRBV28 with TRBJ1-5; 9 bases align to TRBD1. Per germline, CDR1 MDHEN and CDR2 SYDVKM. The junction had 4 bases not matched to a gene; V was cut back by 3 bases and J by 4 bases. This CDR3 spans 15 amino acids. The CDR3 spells CASSFHRGRNQPQHF. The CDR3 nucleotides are TGTGCCAGCAGTTTCCACAGGGGGCGAAATCAGCCCCAGCATTTT.

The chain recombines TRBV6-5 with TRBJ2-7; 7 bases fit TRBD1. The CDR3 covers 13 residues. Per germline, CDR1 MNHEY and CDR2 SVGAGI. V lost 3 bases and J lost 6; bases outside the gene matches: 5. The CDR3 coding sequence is TGTGCCAGCAGTTATTTCGCAGGGGGCGAGCAGTACTTC. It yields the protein CASSYFAGGEQYF.

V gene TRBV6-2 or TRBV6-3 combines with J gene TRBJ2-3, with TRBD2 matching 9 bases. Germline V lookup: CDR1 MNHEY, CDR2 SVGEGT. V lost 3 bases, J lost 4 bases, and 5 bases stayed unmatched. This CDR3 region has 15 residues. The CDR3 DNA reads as TGTGCCAGCAGTTATAGCGGGGGCAGGCCAGATACGCAGTATTTT. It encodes CASSYSGGRPDTQYF.

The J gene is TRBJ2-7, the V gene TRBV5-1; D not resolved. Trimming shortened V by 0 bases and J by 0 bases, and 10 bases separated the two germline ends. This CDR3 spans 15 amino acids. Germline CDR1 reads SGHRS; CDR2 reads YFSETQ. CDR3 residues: CASSLAPTSSYEQYF. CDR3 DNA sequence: TGCGCCAGCAGCTTGGCGCCGACAAGCTCCTACGAGCAGTACTTC. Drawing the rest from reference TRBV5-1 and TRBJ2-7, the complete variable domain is KAGVTQTPRYLIKTRGQQVTLSCSPISGHRSVSWYQQTPGQGLQFLFEYFSETQRNKGNFPGRFSGRQFSNSRSEMNVSTLELGDSALYLCASSLAPTSSYEQYFGPGTRLTVT.

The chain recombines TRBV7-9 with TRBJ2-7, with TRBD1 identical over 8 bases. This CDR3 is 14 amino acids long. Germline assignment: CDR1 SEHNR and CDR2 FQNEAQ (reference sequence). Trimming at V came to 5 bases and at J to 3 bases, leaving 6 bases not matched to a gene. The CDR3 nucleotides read TGTGCCAGCAGCGCCGGTGGGACAGGCTACGAGCAGTACTTC. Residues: CASSAGGTGYEQYF.

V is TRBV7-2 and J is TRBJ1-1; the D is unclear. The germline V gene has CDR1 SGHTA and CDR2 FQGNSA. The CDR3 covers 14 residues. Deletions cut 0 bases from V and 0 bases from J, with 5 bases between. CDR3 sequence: CASSLARLNTEAFF. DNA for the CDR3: TGTGCCAGCAGCTTAGCGCGCTTGAACACTGAAGCTTTCTTT.

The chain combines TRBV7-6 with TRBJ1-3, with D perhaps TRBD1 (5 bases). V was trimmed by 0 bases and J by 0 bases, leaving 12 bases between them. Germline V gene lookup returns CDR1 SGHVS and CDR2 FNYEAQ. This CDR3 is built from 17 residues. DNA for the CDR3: TGTGCCAGCAGCTTAGCGGTAGGGGCCCTCTCTGGAAACACCATATATTTT. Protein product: CASSLAVGALSGNTIYF.

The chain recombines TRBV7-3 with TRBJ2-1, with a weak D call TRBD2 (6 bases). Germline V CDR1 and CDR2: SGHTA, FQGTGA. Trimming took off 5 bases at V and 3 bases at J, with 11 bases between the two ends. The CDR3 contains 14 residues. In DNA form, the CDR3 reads TGTGCCAGCAGCCCCGGGAGCTTCTACAATGAGCAGTTCTTC. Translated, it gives CASSPGSFYNEQFF.

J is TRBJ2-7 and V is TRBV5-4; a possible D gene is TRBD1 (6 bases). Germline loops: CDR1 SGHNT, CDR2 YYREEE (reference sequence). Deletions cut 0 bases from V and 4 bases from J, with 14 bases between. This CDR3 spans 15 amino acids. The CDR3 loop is CASSLAGGASYEQYF. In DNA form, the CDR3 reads TGTGCCAGCAGCTTGGCTGGGGGCGCGTCGTACGAGCAGTACTTC.

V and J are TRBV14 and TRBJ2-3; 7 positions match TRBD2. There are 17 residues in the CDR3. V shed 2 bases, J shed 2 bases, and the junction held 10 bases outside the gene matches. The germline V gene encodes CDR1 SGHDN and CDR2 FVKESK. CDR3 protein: CASSQKHGRPTTDTQYF. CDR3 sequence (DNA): TGTGCCAGCAGCCAAAAACACGGGAGGCCAACCACAGATACGCAGTATTTT.

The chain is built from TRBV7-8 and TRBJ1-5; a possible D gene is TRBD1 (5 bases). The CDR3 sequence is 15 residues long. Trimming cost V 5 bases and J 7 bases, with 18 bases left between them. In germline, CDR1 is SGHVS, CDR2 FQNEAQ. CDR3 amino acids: CASSPGPAGLQPQHF. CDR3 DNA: TGTGCCAGCAGCCCCGGGCCGGCAGGGCTACAGCCCCAGCATTTT. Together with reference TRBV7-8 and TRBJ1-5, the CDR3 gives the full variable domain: GAGVSQSPRYKVAKRGQDVALRCDPISGHVSLFWYQQALGQGPEFLTYFQNEAQLDKSGLPSDRFFAERPEGSVSTLKIQRTQQEDSAVYLCASSPGPAGLQPQHFGDGTRLSIL.

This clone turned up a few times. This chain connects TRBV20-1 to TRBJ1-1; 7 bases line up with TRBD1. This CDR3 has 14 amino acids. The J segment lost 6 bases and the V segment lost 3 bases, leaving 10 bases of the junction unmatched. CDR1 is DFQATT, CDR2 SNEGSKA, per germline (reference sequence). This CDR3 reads CSASIPGGGSEAFF. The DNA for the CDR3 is TGCAGTGCTAGTATTCCAGGGGGAGGTTCTGAAGCTTTCTTT.

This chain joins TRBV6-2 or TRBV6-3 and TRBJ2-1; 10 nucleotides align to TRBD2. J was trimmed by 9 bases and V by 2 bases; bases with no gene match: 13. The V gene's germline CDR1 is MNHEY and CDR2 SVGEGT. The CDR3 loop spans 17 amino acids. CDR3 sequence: CASSYALAGRGGGEQFF. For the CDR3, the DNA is TGTGCCAGCAGTTACGCACTAGCGGGAAGGGGTGGAGGTGAGCAGTTCTTC.

The CDR3 DNA reads as TGTGCCTGGAGTCCCCAGGATCGGGGGTTCTACAATGAGCAGTTCTTC. Protein product: CAWSPQDRGFYNEQFF. The chain is built from TRBV30 and TRBJ2-1; possibly TRBD2 for D (6 bases). The length of the CDR3 is 16 residues. V was trimmed by 2 bases and J by 3 bases, leaving 17 bases between them. The germline CDR1 and CDR2 sequences are GTSNPN and SVGIG (reference sequence).

The CDR3 loop reads CASSQPFIDRTNEQFF. DNA of the CDR3: TGCGCCAGCAGCCAACCGTTCATAGACAGGACCAATGAGCAGTTCTTC. The chain joins TRBV4-1 to TRBJ2-1; D may be TRBD1 (6 bases). Germline CDR1 is MGHRA and CDR2 is YSYEKL. The CDR3 runs to 16 residues. Between the trimmed V and J ends, which lost 2 bases and 6 bases, there was a span of 17 bases.

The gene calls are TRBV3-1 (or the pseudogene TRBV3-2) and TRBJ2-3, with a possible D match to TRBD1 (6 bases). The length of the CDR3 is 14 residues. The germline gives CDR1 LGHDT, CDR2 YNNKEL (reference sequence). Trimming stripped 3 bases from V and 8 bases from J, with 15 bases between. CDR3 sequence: CASSQGAVGATQYF. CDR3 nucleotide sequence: TGTGCCAGCAGCCAGGGCGCGGTGGGGGCTACGCAGTATTTT.

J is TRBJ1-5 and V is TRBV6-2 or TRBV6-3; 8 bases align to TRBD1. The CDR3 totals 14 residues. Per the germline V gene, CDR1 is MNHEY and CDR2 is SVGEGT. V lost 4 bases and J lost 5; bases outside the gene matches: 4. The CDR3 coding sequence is TGTGCCAGCAGTTGGTCGACAGGGGATCAGCCCCAGCATTTT. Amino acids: CASSWSTGDQPQHF.